This T cell receptor beta chain was documented in a study of T-cell reconstitution after alpha-beta-depleted transplantation in children. General study results and limits: Surviving recipient T cells and thymic progenitors underlay high day-60 TCRbeta diversity in some patients. Among T cells one year after transplant, newly produced cells accounted for most counts and diversity. Expanded graft clones numbering several hundred reportedly gave rise to alpha-beta T cells about two months after transplant.

Construction of the TCRbeta library involved unique molecular identifiers. One entry per CDR3 protein results from TCRdb running MiXCR on the PCR reads. The sample lists hundreds of thousands of distinct CDR3 sequences; roughly 14% were seen once. Unmatched junction bases numbered 5, after V lost 0 bases and J lost 2 bases. This CDR3 is built from 15 residues. Looked up from germline, CDR1 is SGHRS and CDR2 is YFSETQ. As concerns this clonotype: Its antigen is undetermined.

Here the sequenced sample was PBMCs, taken before TCRalphabeta/CD19-depleted stem cell transplant. This rearrangement joins TRBV5-1 to TRBJ2-7; 7 bases are shared with TRBD1. The sequence was obtained from a girl aged 2-15 years with congenital amegakaryocytic thrombocytopenia, due to receive a stem cell transplant. This CDR3 reads CASSLGTDRTYEQYF. The CDR3 region has the DNA TGCGCCAGCAGCTTGGGTACGGACAGGACCTACGAGCAGTACTTC.